The clone carrying this T cell receptor beta chain appeared once. No antigen is known for it. The ends were cut back, 3 bases at V and 1 base at J, with 9 bases in the middle. Germline V lookup: CDR1 SEHNR, CDR2 FQNEAQ (reference sequence). CDR3 length: 14 amino acids. This entry is derived from a study of shared clonotypes between healthy human individuals. General study findings and limits: Of the naive CD4 clonotypes, approximately 5% were shared across a few donors.

Over several immunoSEQ plates, each subset's genomic DNA was distributed in even portions. Profiling relied on immunoSEQ multiplex PCR, and the TCRdb table lists in-frame clones only, not all of them. The sample carries about 2 million clones, around 96% recorded once. CD45RO-negative, CCR7-selected cells formed the naive CD8 fraction, which excluded terminally differentiated effector memory CD45RA+ cells. Donors had no recently reported acute infections or vaccinations and were HIV-negative. The chain employs TRBV7-9 and TRBJ2-5; D gene uncertain. The sequenced sample was naive CD8+ T cells sorted from blood. The source is a young man in good health. CDR3 sequence: CASSLKEPQETQYF. DNA for the CDR3: TGTGCCAGCAGCTTGAAGGAGCCCCAAGAGACCCAGTACTTC.